This TCR beta chain was recorded in a study of blood T cell repertoires in COVID-19 (TCRdb year 2020). For context, the study as a whole: Samples covering the acute and convalescent phases of COVID-19 were provided by collaborators in the United States, Italy and Spain. The prospective study material was composed of cDNA or gDNA derived from T cells, B-cell-depleted T cells, or PBMCs. Subjects who had been exposed to COVID-19, were actively infected with it, or had recovered from it provided the deeply sampled blood TCRbeta repertoires that made up the dataset. A freely available public database, intended as a resource for researchers studying the immune response to SARS-CoV-2, is where the repertoires were released. Samples came from the ongoing ImmuneRACE study (first 160 participants) plus 1,254 subjects from 6 global collaborators. The sample metadata nearly always contained a de-identified subject ID, COVID-19 status, age in years and sex. Where HLA class I and class II types were available, the types were taken from metadata supplied by the sample provider, not from assay-based typing. Overall study outcomes, separate from this receptor: How much clinical and demographic metadata was included differed by source and by participant, and the metadata was provided uncurated.

TCRbeta CDR3 regions were amplified from genomic DNA using the immunoSEQ Assay, a bias-controlled multiplex PCR. The original pipeline was this. The number of nucleated cells in each sample was estimated by amplification of reference gene primers within the assay. Sequence reads were collapsed and filtered to measure the absolute abundance of every unique TCRbeta CDR3 rearrangement. For each sample, productive Simpson clonality was calculated as the square root of Simpson's diversity index over productive rearrangements. Sourced from immuneACCESS, this table was stored by TCRdb with only in-frame sequences that have V and J called. A share of the clones is absent; for the studies checked, an unresolved V gene accounts for under half, and the remainder has no known explanation. V, J and clone size are taken as reported in that table, and D and trimming were inferred from the DNA itself. The sample records approximately 230,000 clones, just over 85% of which are singletons. The top ten hold under 2% of the sample.

Comments on this clone: This receptor's antigen is unknown. The record has no base qualities; no much larger clone is one base away.

In the prospective study, participants were about 18 to 89 years old, resided in fewer than 25 geographic areas of the United States, and were enrolled through a virtual design. In the prospective study, participants were assigned to cohorts based on the clinical history participants reported in a screening survey and a study questionnaire. ImmuneRACE Cohort 3 recovered participants were defined by two consecutive negative NP/OP PCR tests, healthcare professional clearance, or symptom resolution. In the prospective study, mobile phlebotomists collected whole blood, serum and a nasopharyngeal or oropharyngeal swab from each participant. Participants in the prospective study had the option to provide additional blood draws and questionnaires over a roughly 2-month period. Before DNA extraction, blood samples from the prospective study were shipped at room temperature or frozen. V is pruned by 4 bases and J by 4 bases, leaving 10 bases of the junction without a gene match. From a lookup of the germline V gene (reference sequence), CDR1 and CDR2 are LGHDT and YNNKEL. Taken from cysteine to phenylalanine, the CDR3 has 16 residues. Of all the DNA, just the CDR3 is kept, 48 bases in frame from base 1.

The chain uses TRBV3-1 (or the pseudogene TRBV3-2) and TRBJ2-1; 7 bases in between match TRBD2. The clonotype originates from a man aged 40-55 years who had recovered from COVID-19. Source material: PBMCs or T cells enriched from blood (not recorded which). The bases read TGTGCCAGCAGCCCCCGGGCTAGCGGATCATACAATGAGCAGTTCTTC. The resulting protein is CASSPRASGSYNEQFF.